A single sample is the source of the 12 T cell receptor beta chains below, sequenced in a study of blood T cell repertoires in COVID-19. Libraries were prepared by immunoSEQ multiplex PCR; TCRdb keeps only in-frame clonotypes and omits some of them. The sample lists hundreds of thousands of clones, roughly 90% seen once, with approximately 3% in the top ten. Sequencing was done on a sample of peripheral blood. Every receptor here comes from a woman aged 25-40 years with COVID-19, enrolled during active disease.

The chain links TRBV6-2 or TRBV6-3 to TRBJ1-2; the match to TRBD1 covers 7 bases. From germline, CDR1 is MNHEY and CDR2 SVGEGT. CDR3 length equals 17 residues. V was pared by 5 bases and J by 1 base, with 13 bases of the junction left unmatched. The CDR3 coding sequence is TGTGCCAGCAGTCACTGGAGCGACAGGGACCATAACTATGGCTACACCTTC. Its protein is CASSHWSDRDHNYGYTF.

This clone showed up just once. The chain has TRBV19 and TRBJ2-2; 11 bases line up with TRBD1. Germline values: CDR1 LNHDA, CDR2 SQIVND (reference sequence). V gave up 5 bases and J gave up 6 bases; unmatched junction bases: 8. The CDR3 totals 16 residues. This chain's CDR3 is CASSALGQGASGELFF. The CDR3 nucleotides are TGTGCCAGTAGTGCCCTCGGACAGGGGGCGTCCGGGGAGCTGTTTTTT.

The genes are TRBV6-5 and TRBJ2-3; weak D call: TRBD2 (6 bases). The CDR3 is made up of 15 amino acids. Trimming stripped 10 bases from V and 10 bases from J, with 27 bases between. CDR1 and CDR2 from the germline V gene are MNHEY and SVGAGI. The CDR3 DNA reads TGTGCCACCCGCGCGGGGCAGTCCCTATCCCTTCCGCAGTATTTT. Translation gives CATRAGQSLSLPQYF.

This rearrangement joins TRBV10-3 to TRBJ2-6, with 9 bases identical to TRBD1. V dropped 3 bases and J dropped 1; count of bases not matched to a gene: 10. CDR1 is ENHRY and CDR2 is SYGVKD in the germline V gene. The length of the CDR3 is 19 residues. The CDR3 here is CAISETGTGPTSGANVLTF. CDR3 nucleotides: TGTGCCATCAGTGAAACCGGGACAGGGCCCACTTCTGGGGCCAACGTCCTGACTTTC.

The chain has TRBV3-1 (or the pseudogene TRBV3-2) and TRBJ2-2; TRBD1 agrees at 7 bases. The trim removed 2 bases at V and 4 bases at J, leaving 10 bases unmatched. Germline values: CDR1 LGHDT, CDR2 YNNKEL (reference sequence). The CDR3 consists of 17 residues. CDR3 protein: CASSQLSDRVATGELFF. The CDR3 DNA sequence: TGTGCCAGCAGCCAACTTTCCGACAGGGTGGCCACCGGGGAGCTGTTTTTT.

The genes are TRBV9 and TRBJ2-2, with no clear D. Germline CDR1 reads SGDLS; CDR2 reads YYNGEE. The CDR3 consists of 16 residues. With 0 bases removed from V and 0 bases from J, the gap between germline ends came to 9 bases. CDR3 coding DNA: TGTGCCAGCAGCGTAGCCGACCGGGCGAACACCGGGGAGCTGTTTTTT. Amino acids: CASSVADRANTGELFF.

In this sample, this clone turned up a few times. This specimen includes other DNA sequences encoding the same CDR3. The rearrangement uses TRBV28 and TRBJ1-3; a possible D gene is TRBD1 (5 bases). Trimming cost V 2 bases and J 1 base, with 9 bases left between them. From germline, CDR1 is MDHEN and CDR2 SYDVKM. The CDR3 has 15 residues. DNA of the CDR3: TGTGCCAGCAGTTTACTCAGGGTTTCTGGAAACACCATATATTTT. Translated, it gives CASSLLRVSGNTIYF.

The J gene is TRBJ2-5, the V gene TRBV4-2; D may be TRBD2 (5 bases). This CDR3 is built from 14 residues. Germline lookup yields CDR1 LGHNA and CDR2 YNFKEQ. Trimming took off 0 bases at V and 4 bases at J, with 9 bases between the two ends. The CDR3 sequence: CASSQDRGRETQYF. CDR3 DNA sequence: TGTGCCAGCAGCCAAGACCGGGGAAGAGAGACCCAGTACTTC.

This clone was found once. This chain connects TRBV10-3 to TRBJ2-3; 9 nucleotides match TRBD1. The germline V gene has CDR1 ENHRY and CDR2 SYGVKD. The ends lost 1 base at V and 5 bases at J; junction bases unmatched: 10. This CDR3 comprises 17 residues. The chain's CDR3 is CAISEFTGGPGLDTQYF. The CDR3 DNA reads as TGTGCCATCAGTGAGTTCACAGGGGGCCCGGGGTTAGATACGCAGTATTTT.

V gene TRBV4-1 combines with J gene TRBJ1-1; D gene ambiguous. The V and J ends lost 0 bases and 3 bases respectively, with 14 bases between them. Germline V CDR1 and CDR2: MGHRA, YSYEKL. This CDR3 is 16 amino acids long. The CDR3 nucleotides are TGCGCCAGCAGCCAAGAGGTCCGGGTCCGTTACACTGAAGCTTTCTTT. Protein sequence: CASSQEVRVRYTEAFF.

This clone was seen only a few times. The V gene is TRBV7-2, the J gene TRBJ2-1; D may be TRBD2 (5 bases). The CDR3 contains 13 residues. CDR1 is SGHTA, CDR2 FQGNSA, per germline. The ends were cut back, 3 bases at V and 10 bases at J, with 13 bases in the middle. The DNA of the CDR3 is TGTGCCAGCAGCTTTTTGGGGAGAGGCGAGCAGTTCTTC. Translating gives CASSFLGRGEQFF.

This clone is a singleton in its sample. CDR3 in amino acids: CASRRTSRGKGTDTQYF. In DNA, the CDR3 is TGTGCCAGCAGACGAACCTCCAGGGGTAAAGGAACAGATACGCAGTATTTT. The chain has TRBV6-6 and TRBJ2-3, with a possible D match to TRBD1 (6 bases). Trimming left V 6 bases short and J 3 bases short, with 22 bases between. There are 17 residues in the CDR3. Germline values: CDR1 MNHNY, CDR2 SVGAGI (reference sequence).